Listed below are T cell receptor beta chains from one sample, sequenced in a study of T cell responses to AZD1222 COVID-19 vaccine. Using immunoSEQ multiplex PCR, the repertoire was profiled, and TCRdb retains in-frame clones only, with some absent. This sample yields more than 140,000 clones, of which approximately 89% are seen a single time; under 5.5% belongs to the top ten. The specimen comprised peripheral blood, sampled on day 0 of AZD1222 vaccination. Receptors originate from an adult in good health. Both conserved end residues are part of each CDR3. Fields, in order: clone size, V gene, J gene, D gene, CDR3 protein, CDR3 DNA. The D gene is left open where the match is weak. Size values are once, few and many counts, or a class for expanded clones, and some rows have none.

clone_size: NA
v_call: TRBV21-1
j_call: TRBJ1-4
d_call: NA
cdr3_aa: CASSTRTENEKLFF
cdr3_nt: TGTGCCAGCAGTACCAGGACGGAAAATGAAAAACTGTTTTTT

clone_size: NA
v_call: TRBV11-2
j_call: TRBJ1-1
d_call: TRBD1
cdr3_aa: CASSRTGRGTEAFF
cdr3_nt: TGTGCCAGCAGCCGGACAGGCCGAGGGACTGAAGCTTTCTTT

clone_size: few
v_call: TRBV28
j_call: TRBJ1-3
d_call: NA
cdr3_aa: CASSFPGRDTIYF
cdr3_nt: TGTGCCAGCAGTTTTCCCGGACGGGACACCATATATTTT

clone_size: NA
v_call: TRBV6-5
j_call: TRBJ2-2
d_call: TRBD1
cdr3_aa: CASSSGQGTGELFF
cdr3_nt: TGTGCCAGCAGTTCGGGACAGGGCACCGGGGAGCTGTTTTTT

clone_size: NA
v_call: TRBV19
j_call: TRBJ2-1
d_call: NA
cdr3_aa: CASSARRETINEQFF
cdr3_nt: TGTGCCAGTAGTGCCCGACGGGAAACGATCAATGAGCAGTTCTTC

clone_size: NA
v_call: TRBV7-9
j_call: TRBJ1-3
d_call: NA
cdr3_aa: CASSLTLGNSGNTIYF
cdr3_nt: TGTGCCAGCAGCCTGACTCTCGGAAACTCTGGAAACACCATATATTTT

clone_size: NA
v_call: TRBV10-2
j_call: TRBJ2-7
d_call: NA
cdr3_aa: CASSEGAYYEQYF
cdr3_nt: TGCGCCAGCAGTGAAGGCGCATACTACGAGCAGTACTTC

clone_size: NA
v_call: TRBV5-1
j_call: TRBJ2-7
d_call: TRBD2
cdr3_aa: CASSFGTSGPTGEQYF
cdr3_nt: TGCGCCAGCAGCTTTGGGACTAGCGGGCCGACGGGCGAGCAGTACTTC

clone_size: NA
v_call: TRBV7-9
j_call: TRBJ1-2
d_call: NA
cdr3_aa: CASSLDRYGYTF
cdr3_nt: TGTGCCAGCAGCTTAGACCGGTATGGCTACACCTTC

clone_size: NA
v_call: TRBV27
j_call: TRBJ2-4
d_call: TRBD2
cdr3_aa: CASRGLAGGLAKNIQYF
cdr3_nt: TGTGCCAGCAGGGGACTAGCGGGAGGACTAGCCAAAAACATTCAGTACTTC

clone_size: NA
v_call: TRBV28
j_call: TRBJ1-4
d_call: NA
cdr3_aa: CASSWGGNEKLFF
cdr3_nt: TGTGCCAGCAGTTGGGGGGGGAATGAAAAACTGTTTTTT

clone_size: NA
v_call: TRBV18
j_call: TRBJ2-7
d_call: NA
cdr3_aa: CASSRTERYEQYF
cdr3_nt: TGTGCCAGCTCACGAACCGAGAGATACGAGCAGTACTTC

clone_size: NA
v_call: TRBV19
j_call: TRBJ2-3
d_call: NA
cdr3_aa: CASSMDGSSTDTQYF
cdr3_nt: TGTGCCAGTAGTATGGATGGGTCTAGCACAGATACGCAGTATTTT

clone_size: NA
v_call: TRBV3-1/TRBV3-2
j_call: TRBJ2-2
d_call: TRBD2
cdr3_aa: CASSRDYQVTGELFF
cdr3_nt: TGTGCCAGCAGCCGGGACTACCAAGTCACCGGGGAGCTGTTTTTT

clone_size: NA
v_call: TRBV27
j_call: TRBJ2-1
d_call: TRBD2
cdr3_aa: CASSPLGEGLGNEQFF
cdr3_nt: TGTGCCAGCAGTCCCCTGGGGGAGGGCCTTGGGAATGAGCAGTTCTTC

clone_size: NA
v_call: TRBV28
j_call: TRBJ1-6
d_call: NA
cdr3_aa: CASSFEGRSYNSPLHF
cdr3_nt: TGTGCCAGCAGTTTCGAGGGGCGCAGTTATAATTCACCCCTCCACTTT

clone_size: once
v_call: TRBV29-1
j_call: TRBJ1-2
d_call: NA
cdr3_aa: CSVPDRHYGYTF
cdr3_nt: TGCAGCGTCCCCGACAGGCACTATGGCTACACCTTC

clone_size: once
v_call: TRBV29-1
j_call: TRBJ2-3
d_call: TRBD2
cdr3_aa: CSVEVGTSGSDTQYF
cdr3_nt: TGCAGCGTTGAAGTGGGGACTAGCGGGTCAGATACGCAGTATTTT

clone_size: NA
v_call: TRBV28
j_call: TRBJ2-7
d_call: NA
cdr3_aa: CASSLSGSRSYEQYF
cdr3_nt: TGTGCCAGCAGTTTAAGTGGGTCTAGGTCCTACGAGCAGTACTTC

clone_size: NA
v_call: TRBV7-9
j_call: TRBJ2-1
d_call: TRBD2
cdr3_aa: CASTERDVHNEQFF
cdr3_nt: TGTGCCAGCACGGAGCGGGACGTCCACAATGAGCAGTTCTTC

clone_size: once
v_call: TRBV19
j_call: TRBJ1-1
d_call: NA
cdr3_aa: CASSIQGQRGAFF
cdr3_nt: TGTGCCAGTAGTATACAGGGGCAAAGGGGAGCTTTCTTT

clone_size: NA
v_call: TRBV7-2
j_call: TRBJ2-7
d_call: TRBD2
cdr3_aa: CASSLDAGVLGNEQYF
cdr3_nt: TGTGCCAGCAGCTTAGATGCGGGAGTATTGGGAAACGAGCAGTACTTC

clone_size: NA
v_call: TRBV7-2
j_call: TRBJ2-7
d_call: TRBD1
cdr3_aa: CASSLGQGAYEQYF
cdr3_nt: TGTGCCAGCAGCTTAGGTCAGGGGGCCTACGAGCAGTACTTC

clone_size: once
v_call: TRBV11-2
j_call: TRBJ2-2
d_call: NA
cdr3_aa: CASSPGGTHNTGELFF
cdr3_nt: TGTGCCAGCAGCCCAGGGGGGACACACAACACCGGGGAGCTGTTTTTT